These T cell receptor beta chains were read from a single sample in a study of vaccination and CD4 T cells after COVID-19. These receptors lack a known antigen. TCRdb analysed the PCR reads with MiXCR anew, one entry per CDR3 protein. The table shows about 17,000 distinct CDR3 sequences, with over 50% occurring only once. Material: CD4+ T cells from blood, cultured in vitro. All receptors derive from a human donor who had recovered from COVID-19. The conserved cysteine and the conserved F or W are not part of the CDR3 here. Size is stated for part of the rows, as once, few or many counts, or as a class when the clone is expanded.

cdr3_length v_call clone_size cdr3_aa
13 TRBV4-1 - ASSQGNSGTYEQY
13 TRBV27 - ASSLLDRGENEQY
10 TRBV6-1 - ASSAPGDEQY
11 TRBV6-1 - ASSPLEAAEQY
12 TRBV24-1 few ATSAGRSYNEQF
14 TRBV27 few ASSLGASGRGGELF
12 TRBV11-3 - ASSFANTNTEAF
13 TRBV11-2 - ASSNAVSGANVLT
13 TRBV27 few ASSPWTSGTDTQY
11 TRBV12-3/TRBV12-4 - ASSSTEGYEQY
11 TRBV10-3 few AIVPGAAGSAF
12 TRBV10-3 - ASRDKYSNQPQH
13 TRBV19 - ASSTTSGRADEQF
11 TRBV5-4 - ASNDRLGHEQF
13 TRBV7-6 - ASSLGVGGSYGYT
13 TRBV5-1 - ASSVLASSYNEQF
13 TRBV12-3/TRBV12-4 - ASRHSGQGTGEQY
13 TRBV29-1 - SVIARASRVTEAF
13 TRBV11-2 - ASSSGQGGTGELF
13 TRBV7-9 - ASSSWDRENTEAF
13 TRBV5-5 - ASSGTGTGANVLT
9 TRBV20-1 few SASSGVEQY
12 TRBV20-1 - SASKSRANTEAF
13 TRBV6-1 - ASSTRWGTQETQY
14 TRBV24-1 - ATSDSDRLAKNIQY
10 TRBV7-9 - ASSLVQGEQY
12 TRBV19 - ASSIGGAQETQY
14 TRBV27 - ASKVMASGSAGELF
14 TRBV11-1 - ASSFAGATGANVLT
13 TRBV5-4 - ASSLGGQSEETQY
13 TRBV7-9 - ASSGTGGNTGELF
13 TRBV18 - ASSPRSSDNSPLH
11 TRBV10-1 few ASSLTGIGTAF
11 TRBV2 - ASSEGHQRTIY
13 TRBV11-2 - ASSKWGSYNSPLH
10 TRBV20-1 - SAPKEDNEQF
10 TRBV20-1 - SAPGANYGYT
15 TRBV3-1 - ASSQDHAGRSNQPQH
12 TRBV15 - ATSRGGRDRGQH
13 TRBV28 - ASSPKAVTQQPQH
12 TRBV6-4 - ASRAYTGRTEAF
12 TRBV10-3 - AISETSGSSEQF
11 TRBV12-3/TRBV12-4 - ASRHRELDGYT